This is a list of T cell receptor beta chains from one sample in a study of regulatory T cells in long-lasting Graves disease. TCRdb passed the multiplex PCR reads through MiXCR, listing each CDR3 protein once. This sample has 400,000 to 500,000 distinct CDR3 sequences, with approximately 14% found just once. These data also formed part of another study, on T cells in Graves' hyperthyroidism and ophthalmopathy.

Sequenced here: peripheral blood mononuclear cells (PBMCs), sampled at new diagnosis, from a patient treated with antithyroid drugs. Every receptor here comes from a woman aged 45-60 years with Graves disease. The CDR3 runs from the conserved cysteine through the conserved F or W. The order of the fields is J gene, D gene, V gene, clone size, CDR3 protein, CDR3 DNA. The D gene is left open where the match is weak. A row's size may be missing; if present it is once, few, many or a size class.

>TRBJ2-5|NA|TRBV20-1|few
CSAPEWRETQYF
TGCAGTGCGCCCGAGTGGCGGGAGACCCAGTACTTC
>TRBJ2-1|TRBD2|TRBV12-3/TRBV12-4|few
CASSPEGGRLAGVNEQFF
TGTGCCAGCAGTCCAGAAGGGGGACGACTAGCGGGAGTCAATGAGCAGTTCTTC
>TRBJ1-2|NA|TRBV7-8|many
CASSFYGDYGYTF
TGTGCCAGCAGCTTCTACGGGGACTATGGCTACACCTTC
>TRBJ2-3|TRBD2|TRBV6-2/TRBV6-3|NA
CASSYGPPGLAGEDTQYF
TGTGCCAGCAGTTACGGACCTCCGGGACTAGCGGGAGAGGATACGCAGTATTTT
>TRBJ2-1|TRBD2|TRBV11-3|many
CASSLALWTSGRADEQFF
TGTGCCAGCAGCTTAGCCCTTTGGACTAGCGGGAGGGCCGATGAGCAGTTCTTC
>TRBJ2-7|TRBD1|TRBV6-5|few
CASSYSPNRGFHYEQYF
TGTGCCAGCAGTTACTCTCCGAACAGGGGGTTTCACTACGAGCAGTACTTC
>TRBJ2-7|TRBD2|TRBV28|many
CASSRGLAPYEQYF
TGTGCCAGCAGTCGGGGACTAGCACCCTACGAGCAGTACTTC
>TRBJ2-3|TRBD2|TRBV28|many
CASRGVSGSLTDTQYF
TGTGCCAGCAGGGGTGTGAGCGGGAGTCTTACAGATACGCAGTATTTT
>TRBJ2-1|NA|TRBV28|few
CASSRGPLILDEQFF
TGTGCCAGCAGTAGGGGACCCCTGATTTTGGATGAGCAGTTCTTC
>TRBJ1-1|TRBD1|TRBV29-1|many
CSVRQGLNTEAFF
TGCAGCGTTAGACAGGGTTTGAACACTGAAGCTTTCTTT
>TRBJ2-1|TRBD2|TRBV5-4|NA
CASSLPISGLTHNEQFF
TGTGCCAGCAGCCTCCCCATTAGCGGGCTCACCCACAATGAGCAGTTCTTC
>TRBJ2-2|TRBD2|TRBV29-1|NA
CSVSGLAGTGELFF
TGCAGCGTTTCGGGACTAGCCGGCACCGGGGAGCTGTTTTTT
>TRBJ2-1|NA|TRBV2|many
CASSEGGNEQFF
TGTGCCAGCAGTGAGGGGGGAAATGAGCAGTTCTTC
>TRBJ2-7|TRBD2|TRBV6-9|many
CASSYRRTSGSSYEQYF
TGTGCCAGCAGTTACCGGCGGACTAGCGGGAGCTCCTACGAGCAGTACTTC
>TRBJ2-7|TRBD1|TRBV5-1|many
CASSPQQGAYEQYF
TGCGCCAGCAGCCCGCAACAGGGGGCCTACGAGCAGTACTTC
>TRBJ1-2|TRBD1|TRBV29-1|many
CSVAGQGRTGYTF
TGCAGCGTTGCCGGACAGGGGAGAACGGGCTACACCTTC
>TRBJ1-2|NA|TRBV28|few
CASSSQGPYGYTF
TGTGCCAGCAGTTCACAGGGTCCTTATGGCTACACCTTC
>TRBJ2-5|NA|TRBV2|NA
CAGSYSQETQYF
TGTGCCGGCAGCTACAGCCAAGAGACCCAGTACTTC
>TRBJ2-1|NA|TRBV10-3|many
CAISESGGNEQFF
TGTGCCATCAGTGAGTCGGGAGGCAATGAGCAGTTCTTC
>TRBJ2-5|TRBD2|TRBV20-1|NA
CSLPGGGETQYF
TGCAGCCTCCCGGGGGGTGGGGAGACCCAGTACTTC
>TRBJ2-7|NA|TRBV13|many
CASSSTRESYEQYF
TGTGCCAGCAGCTCCACACGTGAGTCGTACGAGCAGTACTTC
>TRBJ2-7|TRBD2|TRBV10-2|NA
CATYGLATYEQYF
TGCGCCACCTACGGACTAGCTACCTACGAGCAGTACTTC
>TRBJ2-1|TRBD2|TRBV6-4|few
CASSEGLAGGSYNEQFF
TGTGCCAGCAGTGAAGGGCTAGCGGGAGGGTCCTACAATGAGCAGTTCTTC